This T cell receptor (beta chain) stems from a study of radiotherapy plus CTLA-4 blockade in lung cancer. Study conclusions and caveats: It was early blood T cell clone dynamics, with interferon-beta, that reportedly best predicted response. Clones derived from tumor TCRs expanded in blood after radiotherapy plus ipilimumab.

The repertoire was sequenced with immunoSEQ multiplex PCR; TCRdb's copy has only in-frame clones and lacks some. The sample holds approximately 85,000 clones, around 88% seen once. Comments on this clone: Its specificity is unknown.

V dropped 1 base and J dropped 4 bases, with 5 bases sitting between them. CDR1 SGDLS and CDR2 YYNGEE come from the germline V gene. The CDR3 is 13 amino acids. This receptor was obtained from a human donor with non-small cell lung cancer who had a partial response to radiotherapy plus ipilimumab. Specimen: peripheral blood, collected from a patient treated with radiotherapy plus ipilimumab. This chain links TRBV9 with TRBJ2-2; D is unclear. The CDR3 reads CASSVYSTGELFF. The CDR3 coding sequence is TGTGCCAGCAGCGTATACAGCACCGGGGAGCTGTTTTTT.